A single T cell receptor (beta chain) is shown here with its context. Original processing notes: Amplification of reference gene primers was used by the study to estimate nucleated cell counts. The data were produced by immunoSEQ multiplex PCR, yet TCRdb's version contains in-frame clones alone and is incomplete. That table furnishes V, J and clone size, whereas the DNA furnished D and trimming. The data show a few hundred thousand clones, 65% to 90% seen once. The data derive from a study of blood T cell repertoires in COVID-19. Overall study: The United States, Italy and Spain were the sources of the acute and convalescent COVID-19 samples.

Study members were between roughly 18 and 100 years old and lived in some 22 US regions. Researchers sorted participants into cohorts using their self-reported clinical history. Germline V gene sequence: CDR1 SGDLS, CDR2 YYNGEE. CDR3 length equals 15 residues. V lost 0 bases to trimming and J lost 7 bases; unmatched junction nucleotides: 4. This TCR was recovered from a woman aged 40-49 years with acute COVID-19. This rearrangement joins TRBV9 to TRBJ1-4; 9 bases fit TRBD1. The sample taken for sequencing was PBMCs or T cells enriched from blood (not recorded which). CDR3 sequence (DNA): TGTGCCAGCAGCGTAGGGGGGACAGGGTCTGAAAAACTGTTTTTT. Protein sequence: CASSVGGTGSEKLFF.